Each of the 9 T cell receptor beta chains below was sequenced from the same sample in a study of blood T cell repertoires in COVID-19. Libraries were prepared by immunoSEQ multiplex PCR; TCRdb keeps only in-frame clonotypes and omits some of them. The sample has tens of thousands of clones; about 87% are singletons. Sequenced sample: peripheral blood. All receptors derive from a woman older than 75 with acute or convalescent COVID-19.

The V gene is TRBV12-3 or TRBV12-4, the J gene TRBJ2-7; TRBD2 is a possible D gene (6 bases). The CDR3 is 12 amino acids. With 5 bases removed from V and 6 bases from J, the gap between germline ends came to 11 bases. CDR3 region: CASSATRGEQYF. The CDR3 nucleotides are TGTGCCAGCAGTGCGACTAGGGGCGAGCAGTACTTC.

This sequence joins TRBV19 and TRBJ2-3; D ambiguous. Trimming shortened V by 2 bases and J by 6 bases, and 6 bases separated the two germline ends. This CDR3 comprises 12 residues. Germline V gene lookup returns CDR1 LNHDA and CDR2 SQIVND (reference sequence). CDR3 sequence reads: CASSIPFDTQYF. The CDR3 nucleotides read TGTGCCAGTAGTATACCTTTCGATACGCAGTATTTT.

This clone is termed medium-sized. V is TRBV9 and J is TRBJ1-1, with 8 nucleotides matching TRBD1. CDR1 and CDR2 from the germline V gene are SGDLS and YYNGEE. V lost 4 bases and J lost 6; bases outside the gene matches: 11. The CDR3 sequence is 15 residues long. CDR3 residues: CASSLGGQGAAEAFF. CDR3 bases: TGTGCCAGCAGCTTAGGAGGGCAGGGGGCCGCTGAAGCTTTCTTT.

The chain joins TRBV11-3 to TRBJ2-7; 12 bases map to TRBD1. Germline CDR1 is SGHNT and CDR2 is YENEEA. V dropped 6 bases and J dropped 5; count of bases not matched to a gene: 8. The CDR3 has 15 residues. The DNA for the CDR3 is TGTGCCAGCAGTCTCGCGGGGACAGGGGGCCACGAGCAGTACTTC. Translating gives CASSLAGTGGHEQYF.

Comment on this clone: The junction differs from germline at one of its ends, possibly a read error. This chain uses TRBV7-3 with TRBJ2-1, with a possible D match to TRBD1 (5 bases). Germline V gene data show CDR1 as SGHTA and CDR2 as FQGTGA. This CDR3 has 14 residues. The DNA for the CDR3 is TGTGCCAGCAGCCCAGACAGTTCCTGCAATGAGCAGTTCTTC. Translation: CASSPDSSCNEQFF.

This clone occurred once. This chain joins TRBV7-9 and TRBJ1-4, with no clear D. The length of the CDR3 is 12 residues. The V gene's germline CDR1 is SEHNR and CDR2 FQNEAQ (reference sequence). Trimming took 4 bases from V and 11 from J, leaving 11 bases between them. Here the CDR3 reads CASSSLTWKLFF. As DNA, the CDR3 is TGTGCCAGCAGCTCACTCACTTGGAAACTGTTTTTT.

This chain joins TRBV19 and TRBJ1-5; D not resolved. V was clipped by 8 bases and J by 3 bases, with 11 bases between them. Germline CDR1 and CDR2: LNHDA and SQIVND (reference sequence). The CDR3 consists of 13 residues. DNA of the CDR3: TGTGCCAGTCGAGGGAGGCTCAATCAGCCCCAGCATTTT. Amino acids: CASRGRLNQPQHF.

This sequence joins TRBV2 and TRBJ1-2; the match to TRBD1 covers 7 bases. The CDR3 runs to 15 residues. The V gene end was trimmed by 3 bases and the J gene end by 2 bases; junction bases not matched to a gene: 6. The germline gives CDR1 SNHLY, CDR2 FYNNEI. In DNA, the CDR3 is TGTGCCAGCAGTGATGGGCAGGGGGGAAACTATGGCTACACCTTC. Its protein product is CASSDGQGGNYGYTF.

This clone has only a few counts. This chain uses TRBV6-1 with TRBJ1-2, with D possibly being TRBD1 (6 bases). This CDR3 is 13 amino acids long. V lost 3 bases and J lost 4, with 9 bases in between. CDR1 is MNHNS and CDR2 is SASEGT in the germline V gene. CDR3 coding DNA: TGTGCCAGCAGTGACAGGGGTCGCTATGGCTACACCTTC. Its translation is CASSDRGRYGYTF.